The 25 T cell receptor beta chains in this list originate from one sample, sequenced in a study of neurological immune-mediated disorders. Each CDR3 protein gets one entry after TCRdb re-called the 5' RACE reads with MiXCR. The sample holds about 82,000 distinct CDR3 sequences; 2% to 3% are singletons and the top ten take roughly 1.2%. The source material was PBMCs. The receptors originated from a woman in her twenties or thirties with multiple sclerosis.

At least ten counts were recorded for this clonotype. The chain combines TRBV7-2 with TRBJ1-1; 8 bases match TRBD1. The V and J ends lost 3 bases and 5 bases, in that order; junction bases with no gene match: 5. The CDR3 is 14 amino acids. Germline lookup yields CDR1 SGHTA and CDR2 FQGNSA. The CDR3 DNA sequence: TGTGCCAGCAGCTTCCAGGGGGCGCGGACTGAAGCTTTCTTT. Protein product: CASSFQGARTEAFF. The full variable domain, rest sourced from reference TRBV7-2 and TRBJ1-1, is GAGVSQSPSNKVTEKGKDVELRCDPISGHTALYWYRQSLGQGLEFLIYFQGNSAPDKSGLPSDRFSAERTGGSVSTLTIQRTQQEDSAVYLCASSFQGARTEAFFGQGTRLTVV.

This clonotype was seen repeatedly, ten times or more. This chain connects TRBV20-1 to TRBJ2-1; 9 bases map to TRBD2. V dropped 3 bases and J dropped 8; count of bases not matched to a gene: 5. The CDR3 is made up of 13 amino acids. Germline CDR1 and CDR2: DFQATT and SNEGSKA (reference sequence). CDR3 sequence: CSARGLAGHEQFF. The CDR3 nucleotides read TGCAGTGCTAGGGGACTAGCTGGGCATGAGCAGTTCTTC.

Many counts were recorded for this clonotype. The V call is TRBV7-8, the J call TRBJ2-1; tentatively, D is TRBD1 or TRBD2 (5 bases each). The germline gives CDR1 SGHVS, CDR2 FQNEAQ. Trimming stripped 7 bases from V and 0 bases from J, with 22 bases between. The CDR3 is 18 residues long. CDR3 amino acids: CASTDGGFAESSYNEQFF. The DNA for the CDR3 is TGTGCCAGCACCGATGGGGGTTTCGCGGAAAGCTCCTACAATGAGCAGTTCTTC.

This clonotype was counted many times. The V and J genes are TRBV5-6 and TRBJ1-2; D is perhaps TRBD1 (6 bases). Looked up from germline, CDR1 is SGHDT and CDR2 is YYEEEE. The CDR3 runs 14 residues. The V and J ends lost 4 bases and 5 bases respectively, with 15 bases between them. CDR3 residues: CASSLLDSPYGYTF. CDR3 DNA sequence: TGTGCCAGCAGCCTCCTGGACAGTCCTTATGGCTACACCTTC.

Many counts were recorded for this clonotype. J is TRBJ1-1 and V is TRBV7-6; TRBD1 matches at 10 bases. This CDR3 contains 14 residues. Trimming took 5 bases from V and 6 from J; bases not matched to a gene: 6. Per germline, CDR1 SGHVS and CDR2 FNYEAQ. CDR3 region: CASSTRDRGAEAFF. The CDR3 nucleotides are TGTGCCAGCAGCACCCGGGACAGGGGAGCTGAAGCTTTCTTT. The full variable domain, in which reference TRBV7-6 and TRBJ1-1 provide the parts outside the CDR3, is GAGVSQSPRYKVTKRGQDVALRCDPISGHVSLYWYRQALGQGPEFLTYFNYEAQQDKSGLPNDRFSAERPEGSISTLTIQRTEQRDSAMYRCASSTRDRGAEAFFGQGTRLTVV.

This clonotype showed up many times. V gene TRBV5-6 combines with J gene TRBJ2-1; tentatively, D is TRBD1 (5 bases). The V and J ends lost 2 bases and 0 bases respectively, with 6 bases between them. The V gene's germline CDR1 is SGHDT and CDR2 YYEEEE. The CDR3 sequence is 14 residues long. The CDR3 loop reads CASSLDSSYNEQFF. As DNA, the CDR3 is TGTGCCAGCAGCTTAGACAGCTCCTACAATGAGCAGTTCTTC.

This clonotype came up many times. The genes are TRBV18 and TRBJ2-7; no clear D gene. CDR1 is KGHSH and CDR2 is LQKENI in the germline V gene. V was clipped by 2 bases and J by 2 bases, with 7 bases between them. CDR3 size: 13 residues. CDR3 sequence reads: CASSPNGPYEQYF. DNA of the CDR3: TGTGCCAGCTCACCAAACGGTCCCTACGAGCAGTACTTC.

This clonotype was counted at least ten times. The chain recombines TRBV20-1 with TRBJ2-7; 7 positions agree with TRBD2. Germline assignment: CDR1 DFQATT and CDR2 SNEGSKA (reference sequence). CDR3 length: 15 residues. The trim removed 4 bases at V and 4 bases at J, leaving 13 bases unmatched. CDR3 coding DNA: TGCAGTGCTACGCGCCAGCTGGGGGGGACTTACGAGCAGTACTTC. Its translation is CSATRQLGGTYEQYF.

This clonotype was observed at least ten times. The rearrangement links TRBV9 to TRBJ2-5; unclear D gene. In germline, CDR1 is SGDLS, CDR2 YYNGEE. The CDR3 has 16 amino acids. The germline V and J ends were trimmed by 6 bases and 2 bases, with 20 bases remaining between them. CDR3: CASTSGPHRVQETQYF. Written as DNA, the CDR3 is TGTGCCAGCACCTCTGGGCCGCACCGGGTGCAAGAGACCCAGTACTTC. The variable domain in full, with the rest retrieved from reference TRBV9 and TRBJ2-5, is DSGVTQTPKHLITATGQRVTLRCSPRSGDLSVYWYQQSLDQGLQFLIQYYNGEERAKGNILERFSAQQFPDLHSELNLSSLELGDSALYFCASTSGPHRVQETQYFGPGTRLLVL.

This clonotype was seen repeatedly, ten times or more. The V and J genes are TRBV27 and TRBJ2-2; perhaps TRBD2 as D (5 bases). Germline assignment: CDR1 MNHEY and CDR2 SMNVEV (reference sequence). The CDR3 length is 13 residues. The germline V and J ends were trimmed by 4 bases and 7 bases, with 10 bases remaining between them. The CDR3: CASSSPAGGELFF. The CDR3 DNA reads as TGTGCCAGCAGTTCCCCGGCGGGCGGGGAGCTGTTTTTT.

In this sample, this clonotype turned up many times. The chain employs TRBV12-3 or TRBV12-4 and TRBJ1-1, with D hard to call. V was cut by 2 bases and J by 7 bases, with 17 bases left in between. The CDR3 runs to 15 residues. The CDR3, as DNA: TGTGCCAGCAGTTTATCACCCGGGCCAGAATTTGAAGCTTTCTTT. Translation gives CASSLSPGPEFEAFF.

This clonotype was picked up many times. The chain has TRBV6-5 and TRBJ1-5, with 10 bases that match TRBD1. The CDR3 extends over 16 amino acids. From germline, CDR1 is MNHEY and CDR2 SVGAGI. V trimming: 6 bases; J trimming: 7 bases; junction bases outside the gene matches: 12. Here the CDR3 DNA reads TGTGCCAGCAGACCCGAAGGACAGGGGGTAGAACAGCCCCAGCATTTT. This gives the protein CASRPEGQGVEQPQHF.

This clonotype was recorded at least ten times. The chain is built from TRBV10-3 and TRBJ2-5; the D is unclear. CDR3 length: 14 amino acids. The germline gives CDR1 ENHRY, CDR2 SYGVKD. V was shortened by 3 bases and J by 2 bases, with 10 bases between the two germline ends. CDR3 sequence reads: CAISDSAEQETQYF. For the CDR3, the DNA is TGTGCCATCAGTGATTCTGCAGAGCAAGAGACCCAGTACTTC.

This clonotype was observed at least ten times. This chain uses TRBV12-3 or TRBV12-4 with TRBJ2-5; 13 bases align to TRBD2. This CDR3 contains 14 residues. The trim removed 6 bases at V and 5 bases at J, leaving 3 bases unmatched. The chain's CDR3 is CASSGLAGVETQYF. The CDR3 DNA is TGTGCCAGCAGCGGACTAGCGGGAGTTGAGACCCAGTACTTC.

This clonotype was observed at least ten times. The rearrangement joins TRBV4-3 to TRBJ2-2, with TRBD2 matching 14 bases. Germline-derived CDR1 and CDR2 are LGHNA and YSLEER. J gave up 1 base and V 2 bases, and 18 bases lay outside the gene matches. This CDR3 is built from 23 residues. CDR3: CASSQNLRLQGTSGGLNTGELFF. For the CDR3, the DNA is TGCGCCAGCAGCCAAAATTTAAGGCTTCAGGGGACTAGCGGGGGTCTGAACACCGGGGAGCTGTTTTTT.

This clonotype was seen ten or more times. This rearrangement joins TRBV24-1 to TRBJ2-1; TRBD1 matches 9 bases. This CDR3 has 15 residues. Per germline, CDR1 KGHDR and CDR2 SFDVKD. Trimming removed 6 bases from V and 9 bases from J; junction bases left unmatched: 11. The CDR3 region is CATSTPGQGWGEQFF. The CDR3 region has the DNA TGTGCCACCAGTACTCCGGGACAGGGATGGGGTGAGCAGTTCTTC.

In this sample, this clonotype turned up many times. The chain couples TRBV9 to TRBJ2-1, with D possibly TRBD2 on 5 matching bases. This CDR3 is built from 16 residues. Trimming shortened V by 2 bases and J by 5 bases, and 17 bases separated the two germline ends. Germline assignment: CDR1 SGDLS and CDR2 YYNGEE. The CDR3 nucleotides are TGTGCCAGCAGCGTCGGATCCGGTCGGGGTCACAATGAGCAGTTCTTC. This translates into CASSVGSGRGHNEQFF.

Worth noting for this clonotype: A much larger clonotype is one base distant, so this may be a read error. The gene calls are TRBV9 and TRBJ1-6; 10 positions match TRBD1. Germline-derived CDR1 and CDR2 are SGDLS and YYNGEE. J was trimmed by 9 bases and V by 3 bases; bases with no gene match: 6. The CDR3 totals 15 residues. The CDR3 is CASSDGTGVLSPLHF. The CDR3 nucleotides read TGTGCCAGCAGCGACGGGACAGGGGTCCTTTCACCCCTCCACTTT.

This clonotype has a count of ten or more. The chain's CDR3 is CASSSKTSVARELFF. The CDR3 DNA reads as TGTGCCAGCAGTTCGAAAACTAGCGTCGCCCGGGAGCTGTTTTTT. The V call is TRBV6-6, the J call TRBJ2-2, with TRBD2 identical over 7 bases. J was trimmed by 9 bases and V by 4 bases; bases with no gene match: 11. The germline CDR1 and CDR2 sequences are MNHNY and SVGAGI (reference sequence). This CDR3 is built from 15 residues.

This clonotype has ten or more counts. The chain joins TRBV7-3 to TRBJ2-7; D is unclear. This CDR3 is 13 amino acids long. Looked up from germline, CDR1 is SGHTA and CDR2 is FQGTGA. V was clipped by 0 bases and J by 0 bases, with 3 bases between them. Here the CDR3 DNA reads TGTGCCAGCAGCTTAACTAGCTCCTACGAGCAGTACTTC. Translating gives CASSLTSSYEQYF.

The CDR3 reads CASIAVQGRQPQHF. CDR3 DNA sequence: TGTGCCAGCATCGCGGTACAGGGTCGTCAGCCCCAGCATTTT. The rearrangement joins TRBV5-6 to TRBJ1-5; maybe TRBD1 (6 bases). Between the trimmed V and J ends, which lost 6 bases and 6 bases, there was a span of 16 bases. The germline CDR1 and CDR2 sequences are SGHDT and YYEEEE. The CDR3 loop spans 14 amino acids.

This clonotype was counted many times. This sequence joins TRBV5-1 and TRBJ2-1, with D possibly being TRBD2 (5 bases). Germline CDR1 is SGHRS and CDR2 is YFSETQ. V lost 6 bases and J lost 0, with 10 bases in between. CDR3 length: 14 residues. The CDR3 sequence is CASKTGSSYNEQFF. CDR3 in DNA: TGCGCCAGCAAGACGGGATCCTCCTACAATGAGCAGTTCTTC.

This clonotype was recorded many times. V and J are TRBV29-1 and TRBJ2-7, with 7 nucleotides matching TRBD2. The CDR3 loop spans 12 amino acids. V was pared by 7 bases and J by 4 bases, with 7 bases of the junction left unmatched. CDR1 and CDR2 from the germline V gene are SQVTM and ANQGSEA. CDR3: CSAPRTSYEQYF. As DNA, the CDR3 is TGCAGCGCTCCAAGGACTAGTTACGAGCAGTACTTC.

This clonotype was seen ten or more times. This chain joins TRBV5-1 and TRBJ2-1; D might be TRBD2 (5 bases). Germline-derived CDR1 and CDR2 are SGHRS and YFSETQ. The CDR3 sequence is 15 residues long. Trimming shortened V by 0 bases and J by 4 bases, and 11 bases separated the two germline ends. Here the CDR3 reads CASSLAERMYNEQFF. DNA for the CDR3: TGCGCCAGCAGCTTGGCCGAGCGGATGTACAATGAGCAGTTCTTC.

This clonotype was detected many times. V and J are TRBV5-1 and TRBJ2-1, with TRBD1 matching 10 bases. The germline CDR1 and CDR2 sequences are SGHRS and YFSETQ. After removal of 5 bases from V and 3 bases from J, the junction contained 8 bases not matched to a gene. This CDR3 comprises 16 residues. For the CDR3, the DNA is TGCGCCAGCAGGTTCGACAGGGGGCTATACTACAATGAGCAGTTCTTC. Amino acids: CASRFDRGLYYNEQFF.